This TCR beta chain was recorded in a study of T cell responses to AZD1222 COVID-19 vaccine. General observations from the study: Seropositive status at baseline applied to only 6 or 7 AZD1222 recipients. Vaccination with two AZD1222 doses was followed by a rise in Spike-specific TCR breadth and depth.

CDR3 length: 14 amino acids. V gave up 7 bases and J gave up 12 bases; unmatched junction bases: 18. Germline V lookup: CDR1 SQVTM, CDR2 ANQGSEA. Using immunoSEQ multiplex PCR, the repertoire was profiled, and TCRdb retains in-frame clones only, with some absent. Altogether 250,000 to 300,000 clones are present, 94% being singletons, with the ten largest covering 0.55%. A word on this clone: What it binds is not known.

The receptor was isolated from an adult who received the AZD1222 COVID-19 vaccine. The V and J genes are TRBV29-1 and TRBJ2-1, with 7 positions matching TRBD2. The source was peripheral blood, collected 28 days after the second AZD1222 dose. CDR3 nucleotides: TGCAGCGCCCTGAGTCCGGGAGGTCCACAAGCGCAGTTCTTC. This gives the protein CSALSPGGPQAQFF.